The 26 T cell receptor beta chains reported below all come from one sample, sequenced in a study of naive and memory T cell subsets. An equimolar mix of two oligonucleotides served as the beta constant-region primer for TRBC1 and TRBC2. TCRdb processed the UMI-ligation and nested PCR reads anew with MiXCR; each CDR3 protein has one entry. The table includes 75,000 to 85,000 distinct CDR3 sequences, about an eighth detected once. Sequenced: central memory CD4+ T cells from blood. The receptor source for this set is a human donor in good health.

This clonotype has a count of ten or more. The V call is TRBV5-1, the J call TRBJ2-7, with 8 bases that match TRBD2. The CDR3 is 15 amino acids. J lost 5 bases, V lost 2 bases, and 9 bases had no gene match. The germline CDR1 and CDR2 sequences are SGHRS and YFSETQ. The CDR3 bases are TGCGCCAGCAGCTTCGAAGGGACTAGTAGCCACGAGCAGTACTTC. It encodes CASSFEGTSSHEQYF.

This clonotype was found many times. The CDR3 bases are TGTGCCAGCTCACCTTCACGAAACAGGCCGAACACTGAAGCTTTCTTT. This codes for CASSPSRNRPNTEAFF. This chain links TRBV18 with TRBJ1-1; tentatively, D is TRBD1 (5 bases). The CDR3 spans 16 residues. Trimming cost V 3 bases and J 1 base, with 15 bases left between them. Germline V gene sequence: CDR1 KGHSH, CDR2 LQKENI.

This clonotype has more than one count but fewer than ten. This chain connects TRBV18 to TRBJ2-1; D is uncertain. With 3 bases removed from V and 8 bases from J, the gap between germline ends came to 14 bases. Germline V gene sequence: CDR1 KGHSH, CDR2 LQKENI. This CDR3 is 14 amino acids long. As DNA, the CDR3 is TGTGCCAGCTCACCGGCTGGTGGAGAGGATGAGCAGTTCTTC. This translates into CASSPAGGEDEQFF.

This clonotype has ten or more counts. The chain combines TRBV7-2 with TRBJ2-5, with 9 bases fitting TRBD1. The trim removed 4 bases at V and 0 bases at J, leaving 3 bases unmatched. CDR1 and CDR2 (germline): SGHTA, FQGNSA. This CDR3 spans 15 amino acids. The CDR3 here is CASSSGTGYQETQYF. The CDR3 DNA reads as TGTGCCAGCAGCTCCGGGACAGGGTACCAAGAGACCCAGTACTTC.

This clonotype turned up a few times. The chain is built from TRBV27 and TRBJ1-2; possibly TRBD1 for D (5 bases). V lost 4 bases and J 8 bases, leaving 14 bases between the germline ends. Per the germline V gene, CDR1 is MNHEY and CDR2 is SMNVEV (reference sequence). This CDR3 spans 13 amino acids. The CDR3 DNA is TGTGCCAGCAGTTGGATTCAGGGCCGCGGCTACACCTTC. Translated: CASSWIQGRGYTF.

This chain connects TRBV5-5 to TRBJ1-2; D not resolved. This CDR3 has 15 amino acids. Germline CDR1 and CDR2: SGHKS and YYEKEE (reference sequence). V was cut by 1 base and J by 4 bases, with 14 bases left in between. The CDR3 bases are TGTGCCAGCAGCTTGTCGTTTTGGCCAATCTATGGCTACACCTTC. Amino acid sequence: CASSLSFWPIYGYTF.

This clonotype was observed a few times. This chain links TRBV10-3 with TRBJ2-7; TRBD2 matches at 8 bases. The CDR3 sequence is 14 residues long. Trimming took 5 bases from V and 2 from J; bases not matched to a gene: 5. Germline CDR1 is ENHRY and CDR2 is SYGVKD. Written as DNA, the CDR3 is TGTGCCATCAGTCGGGGGGGGGCGACCTACGAGCAGTACTTC. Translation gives CAISRGGATYEQYF.

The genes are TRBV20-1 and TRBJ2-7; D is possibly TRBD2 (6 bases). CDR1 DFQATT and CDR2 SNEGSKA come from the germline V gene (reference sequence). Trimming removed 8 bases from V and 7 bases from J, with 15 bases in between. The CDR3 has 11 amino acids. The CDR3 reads CSTISSAEQYF. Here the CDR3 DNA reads TGCAGTACGATCTCTAGCGCGGAGCAGTACTTC.

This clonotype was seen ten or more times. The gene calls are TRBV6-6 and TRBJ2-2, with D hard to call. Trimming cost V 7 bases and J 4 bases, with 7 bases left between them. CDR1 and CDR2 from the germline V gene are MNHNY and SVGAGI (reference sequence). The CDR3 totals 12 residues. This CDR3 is CASTPSTGELFF. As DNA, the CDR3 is TGTGCCAGCACCCCCAGCACCGGGGAGCTGTTTTTT.

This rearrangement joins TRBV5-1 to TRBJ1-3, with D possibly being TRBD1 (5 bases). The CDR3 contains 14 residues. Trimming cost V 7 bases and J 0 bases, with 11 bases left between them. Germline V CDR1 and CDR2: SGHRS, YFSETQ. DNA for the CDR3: TGCGCCAGCTCCGGGGGGAGCTCTGGAAACACCATATATTTT. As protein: CASSGGSSGNTIYF.

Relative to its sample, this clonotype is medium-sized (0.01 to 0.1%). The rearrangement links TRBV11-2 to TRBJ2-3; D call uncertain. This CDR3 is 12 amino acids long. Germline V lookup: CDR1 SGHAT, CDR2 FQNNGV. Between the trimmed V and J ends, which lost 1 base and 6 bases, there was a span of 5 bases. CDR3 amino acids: CASSLGYDTQYF. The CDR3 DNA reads TGTGCCAGCAGCTTAGGGTACGATACGCAGTATTTT.

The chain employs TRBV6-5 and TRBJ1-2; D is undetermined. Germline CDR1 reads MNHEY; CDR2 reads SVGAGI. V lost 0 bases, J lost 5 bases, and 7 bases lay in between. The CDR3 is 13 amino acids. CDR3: CASSYSSAYGYTF. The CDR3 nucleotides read TGTGCCAGCAGTTACTCGTCAGCGTATGGCTACACCTTC.

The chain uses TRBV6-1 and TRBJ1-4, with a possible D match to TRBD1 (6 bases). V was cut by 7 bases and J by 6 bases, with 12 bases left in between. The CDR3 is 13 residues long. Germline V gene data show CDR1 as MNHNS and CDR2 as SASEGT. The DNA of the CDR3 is TGTGCCAGCAAGGGGACATCGTATGAAAAACTGTTTTTT. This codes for CASKGTSYEKLFF.

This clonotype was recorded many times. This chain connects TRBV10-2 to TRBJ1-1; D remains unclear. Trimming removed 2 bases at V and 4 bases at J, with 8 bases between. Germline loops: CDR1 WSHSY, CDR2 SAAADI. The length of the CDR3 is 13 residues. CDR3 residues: CASSEPQTTEAFF. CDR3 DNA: TGCGCCAGCAGTGAGCCCCAGACCACTGAAGCTTTCTTT.

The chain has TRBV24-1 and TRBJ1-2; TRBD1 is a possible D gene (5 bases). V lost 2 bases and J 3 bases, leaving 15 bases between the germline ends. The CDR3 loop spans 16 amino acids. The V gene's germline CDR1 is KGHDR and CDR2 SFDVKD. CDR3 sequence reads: CATSDWGPVGYYGYTF. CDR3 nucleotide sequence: TGTGCCACCAGTGATTGGGGCCCGGTAGGCTACTATGGCTACACCTTC.

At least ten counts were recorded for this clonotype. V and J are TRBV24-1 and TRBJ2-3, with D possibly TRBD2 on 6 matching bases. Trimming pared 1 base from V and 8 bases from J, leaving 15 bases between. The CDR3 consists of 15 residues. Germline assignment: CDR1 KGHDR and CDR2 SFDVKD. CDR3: CATSDFGGSRLTQYF. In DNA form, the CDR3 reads TGTGCCACCAGTGATTTCGGAGGGAGTAGGCTTACGCAGTATTTT.

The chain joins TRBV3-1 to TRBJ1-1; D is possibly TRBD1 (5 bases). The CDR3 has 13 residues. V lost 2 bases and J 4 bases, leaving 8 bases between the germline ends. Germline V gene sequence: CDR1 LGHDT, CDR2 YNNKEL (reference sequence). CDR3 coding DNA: TGTGCCAGCAGCCAACCTCAGGGCACTGAAGCTTTCTTT. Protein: CASSQPQGTEAFF.

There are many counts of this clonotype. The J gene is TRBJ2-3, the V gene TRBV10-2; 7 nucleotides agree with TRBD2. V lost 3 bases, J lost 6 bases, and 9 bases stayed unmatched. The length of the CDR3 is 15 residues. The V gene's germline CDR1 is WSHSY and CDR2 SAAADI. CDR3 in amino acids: CASSEWGRASDTQYF. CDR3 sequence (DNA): TGCGCCAGCAGTGAATGGGGGAGGGCCTCCGATACGCAGTATTTT.

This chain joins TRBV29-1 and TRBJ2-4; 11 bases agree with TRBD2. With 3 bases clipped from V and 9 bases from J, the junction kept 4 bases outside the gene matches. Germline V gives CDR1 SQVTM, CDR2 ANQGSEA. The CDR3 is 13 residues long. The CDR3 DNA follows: TGCAGCGTTGAGAGTAGCGGGGGGGGCATTCAGTACTTC. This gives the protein CSVESSGGGIQYF.

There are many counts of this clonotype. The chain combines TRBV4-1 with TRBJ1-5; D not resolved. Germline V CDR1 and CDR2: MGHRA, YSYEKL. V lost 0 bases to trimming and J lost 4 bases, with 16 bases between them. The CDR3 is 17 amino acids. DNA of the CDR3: TGCGCCAGCAGCCAAGATCCCGCAGGAGTGAGGAATCAGCCCCAGCATTTT. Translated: CASSQDPAGVRNQPQHF.

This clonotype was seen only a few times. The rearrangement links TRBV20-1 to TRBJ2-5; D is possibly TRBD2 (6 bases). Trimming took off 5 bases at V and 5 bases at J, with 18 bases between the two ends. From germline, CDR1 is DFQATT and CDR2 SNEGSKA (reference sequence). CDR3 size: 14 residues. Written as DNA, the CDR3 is TGCAGTGCTCTTAGGACACGCGGAGGGGAGACCCAGTACTTC. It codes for CSALRTRGGETQYF.

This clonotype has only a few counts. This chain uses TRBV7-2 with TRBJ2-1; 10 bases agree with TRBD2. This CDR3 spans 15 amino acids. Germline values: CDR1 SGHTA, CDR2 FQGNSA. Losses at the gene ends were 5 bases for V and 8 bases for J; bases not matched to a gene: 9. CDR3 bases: TGTGCCAGCAGCCGGCTAGCGGGAGTAGGTGATGAGCAGTTCTTC. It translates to CASSRLAGVGDEQFF.

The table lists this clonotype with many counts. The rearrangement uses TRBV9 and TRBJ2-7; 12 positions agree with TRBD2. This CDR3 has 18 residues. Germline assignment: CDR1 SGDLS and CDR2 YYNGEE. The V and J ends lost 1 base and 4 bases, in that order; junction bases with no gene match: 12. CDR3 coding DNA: TGTGCCAGCAGCGTACCCCTCACGACTAGCGGGAGACGTTACGAGCAGTACTTC. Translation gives CASSVPLTTSGRRYEQYF.

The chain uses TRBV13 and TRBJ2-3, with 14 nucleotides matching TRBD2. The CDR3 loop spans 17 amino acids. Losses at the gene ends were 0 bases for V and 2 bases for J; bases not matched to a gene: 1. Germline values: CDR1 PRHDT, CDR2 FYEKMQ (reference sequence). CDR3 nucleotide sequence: TGTGCCAGCAGCTTAGGGGGACTAGCGGGAGTCACAGATACGCAGTATTTT. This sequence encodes CASSLGGLAGVTDTQYF.

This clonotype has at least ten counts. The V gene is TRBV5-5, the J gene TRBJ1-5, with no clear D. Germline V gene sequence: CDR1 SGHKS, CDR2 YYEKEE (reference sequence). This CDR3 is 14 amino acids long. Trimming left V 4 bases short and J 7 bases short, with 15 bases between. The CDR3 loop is CASSEGSSSQPQHF. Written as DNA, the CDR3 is TGTGCCAGCAGCGAAGGTAGTTCGAGCCAGCCCCAGCATTTT.

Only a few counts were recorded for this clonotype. The CDR3 nucleotides read TGTGCCAGCAGCTTAGAACAGGGGGCCGGGGAGACCCAGTACTTC. The encoded protein is CASSLEQGAGETQYF. The chain recombines TRBV7-6 with TRBJ2-5; 9 bases fit TRBD1. This CDR3 is 15 amino acids long. CDR1 and CDR2 (germline): SGHVS, FNYEAQ. Unmatched junction bases numbered 5, after V lost 1 base and J lost 5 bases.